The 7 T cell receptor beta chains in this list originate from one sample, sequenced in a study of T cell clones after liver transplantation. The protocol was immunoSEQ multiplex PCR, while the TCRdb copy is restricted to in-frame clones and leaves out a portion. Among fewer than 70,000 clones listed, over 55% were seen once. The specimen comprised CD4+ T cells from blood, sampled before liver transplant. The source is a human donor who received a liver transplant.

The chain employs TRBV27 and TRBJ2-5, with TRBD2 matching 13 bases. The germline V gene has CDR1 MNHEY and CDR2 SMNVEV (reference sequence). Trimming removed 6 bases from V and 5 bases from J; junction bases left unmatched: 18. The CDR3 is 19 residues long. The CDR3 DNA follows: TGTGCCAGCAGGCCGCACCTACTAGCGGGGGGGCCGATCAGGGAGACCCAGTACTTC. It is translated as CASRPHLLAGGPIRETQYF.

V is TRBV6-4 and J is TRBJ1-2; 8 positions agree with TRBD1. Germline V gene sequence: CDR1 MRHNA, CDR2 SNTAGT. The CDR3 extends over 14 amino acids. V gave up 7 bases and J gave up 8 bases; unmatched junction bases: 12. The CDR3 DNA follows: TGTGCCAGCACCCCCGGGGACAGGCAAGGAGGCTACACCTTC. Translation gives CASTPGDRQGGYTF.

This clone was seen once. The J gene is TRBJ2-7, the V gene TRBV6-1; tentative D call: TRBD1 (5 bases). V was shortened by 1 base and J by 1 base, with 17 bases between the two germline ends. The CDR3 is made up of 17 amino acids. Germline V gene data show CDR1 as MNHNS and CDR2 as SASEGT. CDR3 amino acids: CASSEVRVRGLSYEQYF. The DNA of the CDR3 is TGTGCCAGCAGTGAAGTCAGGGTTAGGGGCCTTTCCTACGAGCAGTACTTC.

V and J are TRBV28 and TRBJ1-6; no firm D call. CDR3 length: 15 residues. The germline gives CDR1 MDHEN, CDR2 SYDVKM. Between the trimmed V and J ends, which lost 5 bases and 10 bases, there was a span of 18 bases. CDR3: CASSALLYPSSPLHF. The CDR3 DNA reads TGTGCCAGCAGTGCACTCCTTTACCCGTCGTCACCCCTCCACTTT.

V gene TRBV6-5 combines with J gene TRBJ1-5; 8 bases fit TRBD1. V trimming: 4 bases; J trimming: 3 bases; junction bases outside the gene matches: 8. Germline lookup yields CDR1 MNHEY and CDR2 SVGAGI. The CDR3 totals 16 residues. Here the CDR3 reads CASSSRQGAFNQPQHF. CDR3 nucleotide sequence: TGTGCCAGCAGTTCCCGGCAGGGGGCTTTCAATCAGCCCCAGCATTTT.

This clone was picked up a small number of times. V and J are TRBV7-2 and TRBJ2-7, with 9 bases lining up with TRBD1. The CDR3 is made up of 16 amino acids. The trim removed 5 bases at V and 2 bases at J, leaving 10 bases unmatched. Germline-derived CDR1 and CDR2 are SGHTA and FQGNSA. This CDR3 is CASSLPRRTGAYEQYF. CDR3 nucleotides: TGTGCCAGCAGCCTCCCGCGCCGGACAGGGGCCTACGAGCAGTACTTC.

This clone was recorded many times. This chain links TRBV19 with TRBJ1-2, with TRBD1 as a possible D gene (5 bases). CDR1 is LNHDA and CDR2 is SQIVND in the germline V gene (reference sequence). The CDR3 runs to 13 residues. Trimming removed 7 bases from V and 3 bases from J, with 12 bases in between. CDR3 coding DNA: TGTGCCAGTACCAACCCGGGGGACTATGGCTACACCTTC. Encoded protein: CASTNPGDYGYTF.